The clone carrying this TCR beta chain was found a few times. These data belong to a study of blood T cell repertoires in COVID-19. At the level of the study: COVID-19 samples collected from the United States, Italy and Spain covered acute and convalescent phases. Nucleic acid was either cDNA or gDNA, and it came from T cells, B-cell-depleted T cells, or PBMCs.

TCRdb's table, derived via immunoSEQ multiplex PCR, lists solely in-frame clones and lacks some. The sample yields about 160,000 clones, less than 90% seen once. The source material was PBMCs or T cells enriched from blood (not recorded which). The receptor comes from a woman aged 50 to 60 who had recovered from COVID-19.

In DNA, the CDR3 is TGTGCCAGCAGTGAAAGCCACAGGGTATACGAGCAGTACTTC. It is translated as CASSESHRVYEQYF. This chain connects TRBV6-1 to TRBJ2-7; TRBD1 might be the D (6 bases). Trimming left V 2 bases short and J 4 bases short, with 12 bases between. Germline-derived CDR1 and CDR2 are MNHNS and SASEGT. The CDR3 runs to 14 residues.